These 2 T cell receptor beta chains were all obtained from the same sample, sequenced in a study of T-cell reconstitution after alpha-beta-depleted transplantation in children. The TCRbeta library incorporated unique molecular identifiers. TCRdb fed the PCR reads into MiXCR, producing one record per CDR3 protein. Counted here are over 550,000 distinct CDR3 sequences, about 10% occurring once; the ten biggest clones make up 3.5% to 5%. Sequenced here: PBMCs from the stem cell graft donor, sampled from the stem cell graft. These receptors all stem from a human donor who donated a stem cell graft to a child with acute myeloid leukemia.

This clonotype was recorded at least ten times. The chain links TRBV7-2 to TRBJ2-2; weak D call: TRBD2 (5 bases). Germline V gene lookup returns CDR1 SGHTA and CDR2 FQGNSA. The CDR3 covers 14 residues. Trimming took off 5 bases at V and 2 bases at J, with 9 bases between the two ends. The CDR3 DNA follows: TGTGCCAGCAGCCATAGCGTAAACACCGGGGAGCTGTTTTTT. Protein product: CASSHSVNTGELFF.

The CDR3 sequence: CASTWTSGYNEQFF. In DNA form, the CDR3 reads TGTGCCAGCACCTGGACTAGCGGTTACAATGAGCAGTTCTTC. This chain joins TRBV5-5 and TRBJ2-1, with 10 bases aligning to TRBD2. The CDR3 length is 14 residues. Germline values: CDR1 SGHKS, CDR2 YYEKEE (reference sequence). V lost 6 bases and J lost 4; bases outside the gene matches: 4. The full variable domain, with the rest looked up from reference TRBV5-5 and TRBJ2-1, is DAGVTQSPTHLIKTRGQQVTLRCSPISGHKSVSWYQQVLGQGPQFIFQYYEKEERGRGNFPDRFSARQFPNYSSELNVNALLLGDSALYLCASTWTSGYNEQFFGPGTRLTVL.